This T cell receptor beta chain was identified in a study of blood T cell repertoires in COVID-19. Here immunoSEQ multiplex PCR was the method, and the copy in TCRdb shows in-frame clones only, minus some. The sample yields about 110,000 clones, 75% to 85% seen once. Germline CDR1 and CDR2: ENHRY and SYGVKD. With 2 bases removed from V and 2 bases from J, the gap between germline ends came to 7 bases. The CDR3 runs to 14 residues. This receptor was obtained from a man in his 70s with acute or convalescent COVID-19. This chain uses TRBV10-3 with TRBJ1-3; D not certain. The specimen was peripheral blood. CDR3 loop: CAISETGAGNTIYF. The CDR3, as DNA: TGTGCCATCAGTGAGACTGGAGCTGGAAACACCATATATTTT.